The 11 T cell receptor beta chains given below trace back to one sample, sequenced in a study of cytomegalovirus exposure and HLA in healthy donors (TCRdb year 2017). The library was built by means of the immunoSEQ multiplex PCR assay. The multiplex PCR relied on a mix of 60 forward primers for TCR Vbeta segments and 13 reverse primers for TCR Jbeta segments. This immuneACCESS table, as held by TCRdb, lists in-frame sequences with V and J called but not all clones. Of the missing ones, under half trace to an unresolved V gene in checked studies; the others have no known cause. The sample records about 160,000 clones, over 70% of which are singletons. The ten largest make up more than 1% of the sample. The sequenced sample was PBMCs. The receptors originated from a boy aged 2-9 years in good health and CMV-seronegative.

The rearrangement uses TRBV5-4 and TRBJ1-2, with D perhaps TRBD1 (6 bases). The CDR3 covers 14 residues. The V end lost 4 bases, the J end lost 4 bases, and 14 bases lay between the germline ends. Germline V gene sequence: CDR1 SGHNT, CDR2 YYREEE (reference sequence). The CDR3 spells CASSPGGAGYGYTF. The CDR3 DNA reads TGTGCCAGCAGCCCCGGGGGGGCGGGCTATGGCTACACCTTC.

This chain connects TRBV27 to TRBJ2-3; 8 bases fit TRBD2. Losses at the gene ends were 3 bases for V and 1 base for J; bases not matched to a gene: 3. This CDR3 is built from 15 residues. Germline V gene data show CDR1 as MNHEY and CDR2 as SMNVEV (reference sequence). The CDR3 region is CASSLVSGGTDTQYF. CDR3 nucleotides: TGTGCCAGCAGTTTGGTTAGCGGGGGCACAGATACGCAGTATTTT.

The chain is built from TRBV7-2 and TRBJ2-5; 10 nucleotides match TRBD2. The germline CDR1 and CDR2 sequences are SGHTA and FQGNSA. The CDR3 is 17 residues long. J was trimmed by 1 base and V by 5 bases; bases with no gene match: 10. CDR3 amino acids: CASSLGAGGSFQETQYF. The CDR3 DNA reads TGTGCCAGCAGCCTTGGAGCGGGGGGGAGTTTCCAAGAGACCCAGTACTTC.

The chain combines TRBV5-8 with TRBJ2-1, with 11 nucleotides matching TRBD2. Germline CDR1 is SGHTS and CDR2 is YDEGEE. This CDR3 contains 18 residues. The junction had 14 bases not matched to a gene; V was cut back by 3 bases and J by 6 bases. The CDR3 sequence is CASSSQYKLAGVVNEQFF. CDR3 coding DNA: TGTGCCAGCAGCTCCCAATACAAACTAGCGGGGGTTGTCAATGAGCAGTTCTTC.

V usage is TRBV7-9 and J usage is TRBJ2-3, with 7 bases identical to TRBD1. V was clipped by 1 base and J by 5 bases; unmatched bases: 0. Germline-derived CDR1 and CDR2 are SEHNR and FQNEAQ (reference sequence). This CDR3 is 13 amino acids long. Here the CDR3 DNA reads TGTGCCAGCAGCTTAGGGACAGGAGATACGCAGTATTTT. It encodes CASSLGTGDTQYF.

This chain joins TRBV27 and TRBJ2-6; 8 nucleotides align to TRBD1. This CDR3 has 16 amino acids. The germline gives CDR1 MNHEY, CDR2 SMNVEV (reference sequence). The V segment lost 3 bases and the J segment 3 bases; nucleotides outside the gene matches: 4. In DNA form, the CDR3 reads TGTGCCAGCAGTTTCAGGGGGCAAGGTGGGGCCAACGTCCTGACTTTC. Amino acids: CASSFRGQGGANVLTF.

The V gene is TRBV6-5, the J gene TRBJ2-1; 9 bases fit TRBD2. In germline, CDR1 is MNHEY, CDR2 SVGAGI. Trimming removed 6 bases from V and 10 bases from J; junction bases left unmatched: 10. This CDR3 spans 14 amino acids. This CDR3 is CASRLGLALREQFF. CDR3 nucleotides: TGTGCCAGCAGATTGGGACTAGCCCTGAGGGAGCAGTTCTTC.

This chain connects TRBV4-1 to TRBJ1-2, with D possibly TRBD1 on 5 matching bases. This CDR3 is 13 amino acids long. Trimming cost V 0 bases and J 14 bases, with 16 bases left between them. From germline, CDR1 is MGHRA and CDR2 YSYEKL. CDR3: CASSQDQGLADTF. The CDR3 nucleotides are TGCGCCAGCAGCCAAGACCAGGGACTTGCAGATACCTTC.

This chain uses TRBV19 with TRBJ1-5, with 7 bases lining up with TRBD1. This CDR3 has 17 residues. CDR1 is LNHDA, CDR2 SQIVND, per germline (reference sequence). J was trimmed by 7 bases and V by 2 bases; bases with no gene match: 14. This CDR3 reads CASSIPSVRQGSQPQHF. The CDR3 DNA reads as TGTGCCAGTAGTATACCCTCGGTCAGACAGGGCAGCCAGCCCCAGCATTTT.

This chain links TRBV6-5 with TRBJ1-5, with 12 bases matching TRBD1. CDR1 is MNHEY and CDR2 is SVGAGI in the germline V gene. Trimming cost V 7 bases and J 6 bases; bases outside gene matches: 7. CDR3 length equals 15 residues. CDR3 in amino acids: CASTLGQGAIQPQHF. The DNA for the CDR3 is TGTGCCAGCACCTTGGGACAGGGGGCGATTCAGCCCCAGCATTTT.

The genes are TRBV30 and TRBJ2-2, with D possibly being TRBD1 (6 bases). This CDR3 region has 14 residues. The germline gives CDR1 GTSNPN, CDR2 SVGIG (reference sequence). The V end was cut by 3 bases, the J end by 6 bases, with 14 bases between. In nucleotides, the CDR3 is TGTGCCTGGAGGGGCCTAGGGGGTGCCGGGGAGCTGTTTTTT. It specifies CAWRGLGGAGELFF.